This passage covers 29 T cell receptor beta chains from one sample sequenced in a study of blood T cell repertoires in COVID-19. Here immunoSEQ multiplex PCR was the method, and the copy in TCRdb shows in-frame clones only, minus some. In the table there are 250,000 to 350,000 clones, over 75% of which are singletons. Sequencing was done on a sample of PBMCs or T cells enriched from blood (not recorded which). These receptors were obtained from a woman in her thirties who had recovered from COVID-19.

The chain combines TRBV25-1 with TRBJ1-5; D not certain. The CDR3 loop spans 16 amino acids. V lost 0 bases to trimming and J lost 0 bases, with 9 bases between them. From germline, CDR1 is MGHDK and CDR2 SYGVNS. This CDR3 reads CASSEYRGGSNQPQHF. Written as DNA, the CDR3 is TGTGCCAGCAGTGAATATCGGGGAGGTAGCAATCAGCCCCAGCATTTT.

The chain combines TRBV4-1 with TRBJ1-4; TRBD1 aligns across 8 bases. Trimming took 1 base from V and 8 from J; bases not matched to a gene: 9. CDR3 length: 16 residues. CDR1 is MGHRA and CDR2 is YSYEKL in the germline V gene. This CDR3 is CASSQVSGGLKEKLFF. The CDR3, as DNA: TGCGCCAGCAGCCAAGTGTCAGGGGGCCTGAAGGAAAAACTGTTTTTT.

This rearrangement joins TRBV30 to TRBJ1-3; D perhaps matches TRBD1 (6 bases). Trimming left V 4 bases short and J 1 base short, with 11 bases between. The germline V gene encodes CDR1 GTSNPN and CDR2 SVGIG (reference sequence). CDR3 length equals 14 residues. CDR3 in DNA: TGTGCCTGGATGCAGGGGTGGTCTGGAAACACCATATATTTT. This translates into CAWMQGWSGNTIYF.

The chain links TRBV5-1 to TRBJ2-2; TRBD1 matches 7 bases. V gave up 4 bases and J gave up 0 bases; unmatched junction bases: 3. Germline V CDR1 and CDR2: SGHRS, YFSETQ. There are 15 residues in the CDR3. CDR3 region: CASSGQATNTGELFF. CDR3 sequence (DNA): TGCGCCAGCAGCGGACAGGCTACGAACACCGGGGAGCTGTTTTTT.

The chain couples TRBV27 to TRBJ1-5; D is ambiguous. The V end was cut by 3 bases, the J end by 0 bases, with 9 bases between. The CDR3 is 15 amino acids. Germline lookup yields CDR1 MNHEY and CDR2 SMNVEV (reference sequence). CDR3 in DNA: TGTGCCAGCAGTTTTCTAGAGGATAGCAATCAGCCCCAGCATTTT. Protein: CASSFLEDSNQPQHF.

The chain couples TRBV6-5 to TRBJ1-6, with D perhaps matching TRBD1 (5 bases). The germline V and J ends were trimmed by 5 bases and 7 bases, with 12 bases remaining between them. Germline CDR1 is MNHEY and CDR2 is SVGAGI. This CDR3 contains 14 residues. The chain's CDR3 is CASSTLRGNSPLHF. In nucleotides, the CDR3 is TGTGCCAGCAGTACCCTCCGGGGGAATTCACCCCTCCACTTT.

The chain is built from TRBV5-1 and TRBJ2-1, with 9 bases that match TRBD1. The CDR3 is 15 residues long. Germline V gene sequence: CDR1 SGHRS, CDR2 YFSETQ. V dropped 3 bases and J dropped 1; count of bases not matched to a gene: 2. This CDR3 is CASSWGQGSYNEQFF. CDR3 coding DNA: TGCGCCAGCAGCTGGGGACAGGGTTCCTACAATGAGCAGTTCTTC. The full variable domain, completed using reference TRBV5-1 and TRBJ2-1, is KAGVTQTPRYLIKTRGQQVTLSCSPISGHRSVSWYQQTPGQGLQFLFEYFSETQRNKGNFPGRFSGRQFSNSRSEMNVSTLELGDSALYLCASSWGQGSYNEQFFGPGTRLTVL.

The V gene is TRBV9, the J gene TRBJ1-2; D gene uncertain. The ends were cut back, 3 bases at V and 3 bases at J, with 6 bases in the middle. Germline V gene sequence: CDR1 SGDLS, CDR2 YYNGEE. The CDR3 loop spans 12 amino acids. In nucleotides, the CDR3 is TGTGCCAGCAGCGCTACTGACTATGGCTACACCTTC. Translating gives CASSATDYGYTF. The entire variable domain, with the rest obtained from reference TRBV9 and TRBJ1-2, is as follows: DSGVTQTPKHLITATGQRVTLRCSPRSGDLSVYWYQQSLDQGLQFLIQYYNGEERAKGNILERFSAQQFPDLHSELNLSSLELGDSALYFCASSATDYGYTFGSGTRLTVV.

Concerning this clone itself: One end of the junction fails to match germline, which may point to a read error. The V gene is TRBV5-6, the J gene TRBJ1-2; maybe TRBD1 (5 bases). This CDR3 has 13 amino acids. CDR1 SGHDT and CDR2 YYEEEE come from the germline V gene. This CDR3 reads CASIGGTYRQSVF. The CDR3 DNA follows: TGTGCCAGCATCGGAGGGACCTACAGACAGAGTGTCTTC. Full variable domain (missing parts from reference TRBV5-6 and TRBJ1-2): DAGVTQSPTHLIKTRGQQVTLRCSPKSGHDTVSWYQQALGQGPQFIFQYYEEEERQRGNFPDRFSGHQFPNYSSELNVNALLLGDSALYLCASIGGTYRQSVFGSGTRLTVV.

This chain connects TRBV7-6 to TRBJ2-2; 13 nucleotides align to TRBD2. This CDR3 has 18 residues. Germline-derived CDR1 and CDR2 are SGHVS and FNYEAQ. The V segment lost 2 bases and the J segment 7 bases; nucleotides outside the gene matches: 10. DNA for the CDR3: TGTGCCAGCAGCTTAACACTAGCGGGGGGGCGCGAGAGCGGGGAGCTGTTTTTT. It encodes CASSLTLAGGRESGELFF.

The CDR3 coding sequence is TGTGCCAGCAGTGACCTTTCCGGGACAGGGCCCCCCTACGAGCAGTACTTC. Translating gives CASSDLSGTGPPYEQYF. The rearrangement joins TRBV25-1 to TRBJ2-7, with TRBD1 matching 9 bases. There are 17 residues in the CDR3. The V gene end was trimmed by 3 bases and the J gene end by 2 bases; junction bases not matched to a gene: 11. Per germline, CDR1 MGHDK and CDR2 SYGVNS.

This chain links TRBV6-5 with TRBJ2-3; D remains ambiguous. This CDR3 contains 15 residues. The germline V and J ends were trimmed by 7 bases and 4 bases, with 18 bases remaining between them. Germline-derived CDR1 and CDR2 are MNHEY and SVGAGI. As DNA, the CDR3 is TGTGCCAGCATACCAGTCCCCCCAGGCCCAGATACGCAGTATTTT. This encodes CASIPVPPGPDTQYF.

V usage is TRBV15 and J usage is TRBJ1-3, with TRBD1 identical over 8 bases. The CDR3 spans 16 residues. V trimming: 5 bases; J trimming: 4 bases; junction bases outside the gene matches: 10. Germline V gene data show CDR1 as LNHNV and CDR2 as YYDKDF (reference sequence). The DNA of the CDR3 is TGTGCCACCAGCTTTATTGGCGGGACAGGAGGAAACACCATATATTTT. Protein: CATSFIGGTGGNTIYF.

The gene calls are TRBV2 and TRBJ2-1; TRBD1 matches 11 bases. CDR3 length: 18 amino acids. Germline trimming cut 8 bases from V and 0 bases from J; bases unmatched to any gene: 12. Germline V gene lookup returns CDR1 SNHLY and CDR2 FYNNEI. The DNA of the CDR3 is TGTGCCAGCCACCTCACCGGGACAGGGGGGACCTCCTACAATGAGCAGTTCTTC. It is translated as CASHLTGTGGTSYNEQFF.

CDR3 region: CASSLGGSNTYEQYF. The CDR3 nucleotides read TGCGCCAGCAGCTTGGGCGGGTCCAATACCTACGAGCAGTACTTC. The chain links TRBV5-1 to TRBJ2-7, with a possible D match to TRBD2 (5 bases). The CDR3 extends over 15 amino acids. Trimming pared 0 bases from V and 2 bases from J, leaving 12 bases between. Germline V gives CDR1 SGHRS, CDR2 YFSETQ.

This clone occurred once. The genes are TRBV28 and TRBJ2-3; the match to TRBD1 covers 9 bases. The CDR3 length is 15 residues. The germline V gene has CDR1 MDHEN and CDR2 SYDVKM. The V gene end was trimmed by 6 bases and the J gene end by 8 bases; junction bases not matched to a gene: 12. CDR3 nucleotide sequence: TGTGCCAGCAGCTTTCCGGGACAGGGACGTGGTACGCAGTATTTT. This translates into CASSFPGQGRGTQYF. Complete variable domain (other parts from reference TRBV28 and TRBJ2-3): DVKVTQSSRYLVKRTGEKVFLECVQDMDHENMFWYRQDPGLGLRLIYFSYDVKMKEKGDIPEGYSVSREKKERFSLILESASTNQTSMYLCASSFPGQGRGTQYFGPGTRLTVL.

The chain couples TRBV28 to TRBJ1-1, with D unresolved. Germline values: CDR1 MDHEN, CDR2 SYDVKM. Trimming removed 3 bases from V and 4 bases from J, with 15 bases in between. The CDR3 totals 15 residues. The CDR3, as DNA: TGTGCCAGCAGTTTCACCTCTGGTCACACCACTGAAGCTTTCTTT. It encodes CASSFTSGHTTEAFF.

This sequence joins TRBV28 and TRBJ2-5, with TRBD1 identical over 7 bases. J was trimmed by 3 bases and V by 4 bases; bases with no gene match: 8. The germline V gene has CDR1 MDHEN and CDR2 SYDVKM. The CDR3 totals 15 residues. DNA of the CDR3: TGTGCCAGCAGTTCCCTAGGACAGGAGAAAGAGACCCAGTACTTC. Translation: CASSSLGQEKETQYF. Complete variable domain (other parts from reference TRBV28 and TRBJ2-5): DVKVTQSSRYLVKRTGEKVFLECVQDMDHENMFWYRQDPGLGLRLIYFSYDVKMKEKGDIPEGYSVSREKKERFSLILESASTNQTSMYLCASSSLGQEKETQYFGPGTRLLVL.

The gene calls are TRBV5-4 and TRBJ1-4; D is unclear. Germline V CDR1 and CDR2: SGHNT, YYREEE (reference sequence). This CDR3 is built from 15 residues. V was clipped by 0 bases and J by 3 bases, with 9 bases between them. The CDR3 region has the DNA TGTGCCAGCAGCTTGGATCCGCGGTCTAATGAAAAACTGTTTTTT. It yields the protein CASSLDPRSNEKLFF.

This clone has only one observation. CDR3 coding DNA: TGTGCCAGCAGCTTAGTAGAAGGAGGGCTTGACACCTTC. Residues: CASSLVEGGLDTF. V gene TRBV7-9 combines with J gene TRBJ1-2; no clear D gene. This CDR3 contains 13 residues. Germline CDR1 reads SEHNR; CDR2 reads FQNEAQ (reference sequence). The ends were cut back, 1 base at V and 12 bases at J, with 15 bases in the middle.

The chain has TRBV4-3 and TRBJ1-6; 7 nucleotides agree with TRBD1. This CDR3 has 17 amino acids. Per germline, CDR1 LGHNA and CDR2 YSLEER. The ends lost 0 bases at V and 9 bases at J; junction bases unmatched: 11. CDR3 in DNA: TGCGCCAGCAGCCAAGATCCCGCTAGGGCAGGGGGTTCACCCCTCCACTTT. This codes for CASSQDPARAGGSPLHF.

The V gene is TRBV7-9, the J gene TRBJ2-3; possible D gene TRBD1, 5 bases. This CDR3 has 14 residues. V was clipped by 4 bases and J by 0 bases, with 8 bases between them. Germline V gene sequence: CDR1 SEHNR, CDR2 FQNEAQ (reference sequence). Here the CDR3 reads CASSSTVSTDTQYF. The CDR3 DNA sequence: TGTGCCAGCAGCTCGACAGTGAGCACAGATACGCAGTATTTT.

The chain has TRBV19 and TRBJ1-2; weak D call: TRBD1 (5 bases). The ends were cut back, 7 bases at V and 0 bases at J, with 24 bases in the middle. Germline V lookup: CDR1 LNHDA, CDR2 SQIVND (reference sequence). This CDR3 region has 18 residues. CDR3 sequence (DNA): TGTGCCAGTAACTTCCGAGGGACTGAAGCCCGGACTAACTATGGCTACACCTTC. Protein product: CASNFRGTEARTNYGYTF.

The genes are TRBV13 and TRBJ1-4; weak D call: TRBD1 (5 bases). V was cut by 0 bases and J by 4 bases, with 9 bases left in between. This CDR3 comprises 15 residues. Looked up from germline, CDR1 is PRHDT and CDR2 is FYEKMQ (reference sequence). CDR3 bases: TGTGCCAGCAGCTTAGGGACAGCTGGTAATGAAAAACTGTTTTTT. Protein product: CASSLGTAGNEKLFF.

The chain uses TRBV5-6 and TRBJ2-1, with D possibly TRBD2 on 6 matching bases. CDR3 size: 15 residues. The germline V and J ends were trimmed by 2 bases and 6 bases, with 15 bases remaining between them. CDR1 and CDR2 (germline): SGHDT, YYEEEE. Written as DNA, the CDR3 is TGTGCCAGCAGCTTCGGGCGGGGAGGCGCCAATGAGCAGTTCTTC. This encodes CASSFGRGGANEQFF.

The chain has TRBV9 and TRBJ2-1; 10 nucleotides match TRBD1. Unmatched junction bases numbered 3, after V lost 4 bases and J lost 5 bases. CDR1 is SGDLS and CDR2 is YYNGEE in the germline V gene. The CDR3 totals 14 residues. CDR3 amino acids: CASSSGQGNNEQFF. CDR3 nucleotide sequence: TGTGCCAGCAGCTCGGGACAGGGGAACAATGAGCAGTTCTTC. Combining the CDR3 with reference TRBV9 and TRBJ2-1 gives the whole variable domain DSGVTQTPKHLITATGQRVTLRCSPRSGDLSVYWYQQSLDQGLQFLIQYYNGEERAKGNILERFSAQQFPDLHSELNLSSLELGDSALYFCASSSGQGNNEQFFGPGTRLTVL.

The rearrangement links TRBV7-9 to TRBJ1-2; TRBD1 agrees at 9 bases. Germline-derived CDR1 and CDR2 are SEHNR and FQNEAQ (reference sequence). The CDR3 loop spans 14 amino acids. V lost 4 bases, J lost 4 bases, and 4 bases stayed unmatched. This chain's CDR3 is CASSSGQGPYGYTF. The CDR3 bases are TGTGCCAGCAGCTCGGGACAGGGACCCTATGGCTACACCTTC.

The gene calls are TRBV27 and TRBJ1-4, with TRBD1 as a possible D gene (6 bases). Between the trimmed V and J ends, which lost 8 bases and 5 bases, there was a span of 15 bases. CDR1 and CDR2 from the germline V gene are MNHEY and SMNVEV (reference sequence). The CDR3 is 14 residues long. This chain's CDR3 is CASSHREPNEKLFF. The CDR3 DNA is TGTGCCAGCTCACACAGGGAGCCAAATGAAAAACTGTTTTTT.

V and J are TRBV7-2 and TRBJ2-7, with TRBD2 identical over 8 bases. This CDR3 has 13 amino acids. CDR1 and CDR2 (germline): SGHTA, FQGNSA. V gave up 5 bases and J gave up 6 bases; unmatched junction bases: 6. CDR3 nucleotides: TGTGCCAGCAGCCCGAGCGGGGGATCCGAGCAGTACTTC. Its protein product is CASSPSGGSEQYF.